The 21 T cell receptor beta chains in this list originate from one sample, sequenced in a study of patients and donors after allogeneic stem cell transplantation. Using its own MiXCR run on the RT-PCR reads, TCRdb lists one record per CDR3 protein. The sample includes approximately 98,000 distinct CDR3 sequences, around 38% seen only once; the top ten take roughly 30%. What was sequenced was blood, either unsorted or a sorted T cell fraction (not recorded which). These receptor sequences come from a human donor who was either an allogeneic HSCT recipient or a stem cell or donor lymphocyte infusion donor (not recorded which). It is not recorded whose cells these are; they may come from a transplant donor.

This clonotype was picked up a small number of times. V gene TRBV28 combines with J gene TRBJ2-1; D is possibly TRBD1 (5 bases). Trimming took 5 bases from V and 8 from J, leaving 7 bases between them. Germline values: CDR1 MDHEN, CDR2 SYDVKM. The CDR3 is made up of 11 amino acids. CDR3 region: CASSPRDEQFF. The DNA for the CDR3 is TGTGCCAGCAGTCCCAGGGATGAGCAGTTCTTC. Using reference TRBV28 and TRBJ2-1 for the parts outside the CDR3, the full variable domain is DVKVTQSSRYLVKRTGEKVFLECVQDMDHENMFWYRQDPGLGLRLIYFSYDVKMKEKGDIPEGYSVSREKKERFSLILESASTNQTSMYLCASSPRDEQFFGPGTRLTVL.

Only a few counts were recorded for this clonotype. The rearrangement joins TRBV7-9 to TRBJ1-2; 8 nucleotides agree with TRBD1. This CDR3 is 14 amino acids long. CDR1 is SEHNR, CDR2 FQNEAQ, per germline (reference sequence). J was trimmed by 8 bases and V by 3 bases; bases with no gene match: 8. This chain's CDR3 is CASSLSQGAVGYTF. As DNA, the CDR3 is TGTGCCAGCAGCTTGTCGCAGGGGGCAGTGGGCTACACCTTC.

This clonotype was detected ten times or more. The chain combines TRBV12-3 or TRBV12-4 with TRBJ1-5; D uncertain. Trimming removed 6 bases from V and 0 bases from J, with 12 bases in between. The CDR3 runs to 15 residues. CDR3 region: CASSPTFNSNQPQHF. CDR3 in DNA: TGTGCCAGCAGCCCCACTTTTAATAGCAATCAGCCCCAGCATTTT.

The V gene is TRBV24-1, the J gene TRBJ2-2, with 7 bases fitting TRBD2. V was pared by 5 bases and J by 0 bases, with 5 bases of the junction left unmatched. CDR3 length: 16 amino acids. CDR1 is KGHDR and CDR2 is SFDVKD in the germline V gene. For the CDR3, the DNA is TGTGCCACCAGTGCCCCCCGGGGGGCGAACACCGGGGAGCTGTTTTTT. As protein: CATSAPRGANTGELFF.

The chain couples TRBV7-2 to TRBJ2-2, with D uncertain. CDR3 length: 12 residues. The germline V gene has CDR1 SGHTA and CDR2 FQGNSA. V lost 1 base and J 6 bases, leaving 3 bases between the germline ends. The CDR3 reads CASSLEAGELFF. The CDR3 DNA reads TGTGCCAGCAGCTTAGAGGCCGGGGAGCTGTTTTTT. Drawing the rest from reference TRBV7-2 and TRBJ2-2, the complete variable domain is GAGVSQSPSNKVTEKGKDVELRCDPISGHTALYWYRQSLGQGLEFLIYFQGNSAPDKSGLPSDRFSAERTGGSVSTLTIQRTQQEDSAVYLCASSLEAGELFFGEGSRLTVL.

This clonotype is labeled as medium-sized. The J gene is TRBJ1-4, the V gene TRBV12-3 or TRBV12-4; unclear D gene. This CDR3 has 13 amino acids. Deletions cut 3 bases from V and 7 bases from J, with 9 bases between. The CDR3 spells CASSLLVSEKLFF. CDR3 coding DNA: TGTGCCAGCAGTTTGCTCGTGAGTGAAAAACTGTTTTTT.

V and J are TRBV5-4 and TRBJ2-7; 8 bases match TRBD2. The CDR3 loop spans 15 amino acids. V trimming: 5 bases; J trimming: 1 base; junction bases outside the gene matches: 8. Germline assignment: CDR1 SGHNT and CDR2 YYREEE (reference sequence). The CDR3 sequence: CASRETSGASYEQYF. DNA for the CDR3: TGTGCCAGCAGGGAAACTAGCGGCGCGTCCTACGAGCAGTACTTC.

This chain uses TRBV12-3 or TRBV12-4 with TRBJ2-3; unclear D gene. Trimming shortened V by 2 bases and J by 2 bases, and 8 bases separated the two germline ends. The CDR3 covers 14 residues. The CDR3 loop is CASSLFSSTDTQYF. The CDR3 coding sequence is TGTGCCAGCAGTTTATTTTCATCCACAGATACGCAGTATTTT.

The chain combines TRBV3-1 with TRBJ1-2, with D unresolved. CDR3 length: 13 amino acids. Germline CDR1 is LGHDT and CDR2 is YNNKEL (reference sequence). V gave up 6 bases and J gave up 7 bases, with 15 bases separating them. CDR3 sequence reads: CASSFDTGGGYTF. As DNA, the CDR3 is TGTGCCAGCAGTTTTGACACCGGAGGTGGCTACACCTTC.

CDR3 nucleotides: TGTGCCAGCAGTGTCCAAACAGCGGGGACCCAGTACTTC. Encoded protein: CASSVQTAGTQYF. V and J are TRBV12-3 or TRBV12-4 and TRBJ2-5; possible D gene TRBD2, 6 bases. V was cut by 5 bases and J by 7 bases, with 14 bases left in between. This CDR3 is built from 13 residues.

A few counts support this clonotype. This chain joins TRBV12-3 or TRBV12-4 and TRBJ1-4; maybe TRBD1 (6 bases). V lost 5 bases, J lost 2 bases, and 12 bases lay in between. The CDR3 runs to 15 residues. DNA of the CDR3: TGTGCCAGCAGTCTACAGGGTTGGACTAATGAAAAACTGTTTTTT. This translates into CASSLQGWTNEKLFF.

The chain's CDR3 is CASSLQGQGAVGYTF. The CDR3 DNA follows: TGTGCCAGCAGCTTACAGGGACAGGGGGCGGTTGGCTACACCTTC. The gene calls are TRBV7-2 and TRBJ1-2; 12 nucleotides match TRBD1. In germline, CDR1 is SGHTA, CDR2 FQGNSA. The CDR3 is made up of 15 amino acids. Unmatched junction bases numbered 5, after V lost 2 bases and J lost 7 bases.

The rearrangement joins TRBV6-5 to TRBJ1-2, with D possibly TRBD1 on 5 matching bases. Per the germline V gene, CDR1 is MNHEY and CDR2 is SVGAGI. V was trimmed by 5 bases and J by 8 bases, leaving 15 bases between them. CDR3 length equals 13 residues. The CDR3 protein is CASSNNRGSGYTF. The CDR3 nucleotides read TGTGCCAGCAGTAACAACCGGGGCTCCGGCTACACCTTC.

This sequence joins TRBV11-2 and TRBJ2-1; TRBD2 aligns across 12 bases. Germline CDR1 SGHAT, CDR2 FQNNGV. Trimming at V came to 4 bases and at J to 9 bases, leaving 7 bases not matched to a gene. The CDR3 is made up of 15 amino acids. The CDR3 nucleotides are TGTGCCAGCAGCTCACGACTAGCGGGAGTACCTGAGCAGTTCTTC. This translates into CASSSRLAGVPEQFF.

This clonotype appeared a few times. The V gene is TRBV20-1, the J gene TRBJ1-2; no definite D call. This CDR3 has 13 residues. V gave up 0 bases and J gave up 8 bases, with 13 bases separating them. CDR1 and CDR2 from the germline V gene are DFQATT and SNEGSKA (reference sequence). DNA of the CDR3: TGCAGTGCTAGAGAGGCCAGCCCTTGGGGCTACACCTTC. Translated: CSAREASPWGYTF.

This sequence joins TRBV11-3 and TRBJ1-1, with D perhaps TRBD1 (6 bases). V gave up 6 bases and J gave up 10 bases, with 15 bases separating them. CDR1 and CDR2 from the germline V gene are SGHNT and YENEEA. The CDR3 covers 12 residues. As DNA, the CDR3 is TGTGCCAGCAGGCCTGGCAGGGGCAGAGCTTTCTTT. This translates into CASRPGRGRAFF.

The genes are TRBV6-6 and TRBJ2-1; 8 bases line up with TRBD1. V trimming: 7 bases; J trimming: 4 bases; junction bases outside the gene matches: 12. The CDR3 covers 16 residues. From germline, CDR1 is MNHNY and CDR2 SVGAGI (reference sequence). Here the CDR3 reads CASTRSGTGDYNEQFF. The CDR3 DNA sequence: TGTGCCAGCACTCGATCCGGGACAGGTGATTACAATGAGCAGTTCTTC.

The table lists this clonotype with a few counts. V usage is TRBV20-1 and J usage is TRBJ1-5; 7 positions match TRBD1. With V trimmed by 1 base and J by 5 bases, 5 bases remained unmatched. The CDR3 loop spans 14 amino acids. Germline CDR1 DFQATT, CDR2 SNEGSKA (reference sequence). The CDR3 DNA is TGCAGTGCTAGAGGGACAGGCATAGATCAGCCCCAGCATTTT. It specifies CSARGTGIDQPQHF.

The V gene is TRBV24-1, the J gene TRBJ2-2, with 11 positions matching TRBD1. The CDR3 is 15 amino acids. The germline V gene has CDR1 KGHDR and CDR2 SFDVKD. V trimming: 7 bases; J trimming: 5 bases; junction bases outside the gene matches: 5. CDR3 sequence reads: CATRPGTGGTGELFF. DNA for the CDR3: TGTGCCACCAGACCCGGGACAGGGGGTACCGGGGAGCTGTTTTTT.

The chain couples TRBV18 to TRBJ1-1; D uncertain. The CDR3 is 13 residues long. The V and J ends lost 3 bases and 3 bases respectively, with 8 bases between them. Germline V CDR1 and CDR2: KGHSH, LQKENI. The CDR3 loop is CASSPVRDTEAFF. The CDR3 DNA is TGTGCCAGCTCACCGGTGAGGGACACTGAAGCTTTCTTT.

The gene calls are TRBV2 and TRBJ2-2; perhaps TRBD1 as D (6 bases). The CDR3 has 15 amino acids. Per germline, CDR1 SNHLY and CDR2 FYNNEI. Between the trimmed V and J ends, which lost 10 bases and 0 bases, there was a span of 15 bases. In DNA form, the CDR3 reads TGTGCCACCGGACAGACCAATACGAACACCGGGGAGCTGTTTTTT. This gives the protein CATGQTNTNTGELFF.